This TCR beta chain emerged from a study of response to subunit inactivated influenza vaccine. This clonotype has ten or more counts. Its antigen is not known. Unmatched junction bases numbered 5, after V lost 7 bases and J lost 1 base. This CDR3 comprises 16 residues. Study results and limitations: The authors suggested that few new T cells are recruited per seasonal influenza vaccination.

TCRdb re-called the RT-PCR reads with MiXCR, one entry per CDR3 protein. The data show about 800,000 distinct CDR3 sequences, 21% seen once. This sequence originates from a man aged 50 or older who received an inactivated influenza vaccine. The chain couples TRBV12-3 or TRBV12-4 to TRBJ2-4; TRBD2 aligns across 12 bases. This specimen consisted of PBMCs from blood, obtained 5 days after vaccination. The chain's CDR3 is CASMFGTSGAKNIQYF. CDR3 nucleotide sequence: TGTGCCAGCATGTTCGGGACTAGCGGGGCCAAAAACATTCAGTACTTC.